Listed below are T cell receptor beta chains from one sample, sequenced in a study of blood T cells in healthy people across ages. One entry per CDR3 protein results from TCRdb running MiXCR on the 5' RACE reads. The sample lists about 1 million distinct CDR3 sequences; 20% to 25% were seen once. The same specimen was also included in a second study, on T cells of mothers and their children.

Sample: blood. The receptors here all came from a girl between 2 and 10 years old in good health. CDR3s include the opening cysteine and the closing phenylalanine or tryptophan. D genes are given only for firm matches. Expanded clones get a size class; other rows say once, few or many, or leave the size out.

abundance | j_gene | v_gene | len | d_gene | CDR3nt | CDR3aa
- | TRBJ2-5 | TRBV4-3 | 17 | TRBD2 | TGCGCCAGCAGCCAAGATTTCCTAGCGGGGGCCCAAGAGACCCAGTACTTC | CASSQDFLAGAQETQYF
few | TRBJ1-1 | TRBV7-3 | 16 | - | TGTGCCAGCAGCTTAGGCCCCCGGGGGGGGAACACTGAAGCTTTCTTT | CASSLGPRGGNTEAFF
few | TRBJ2-3 | TRBV20-1 | 15 | TRBD2 | TGCAGTGCTACCCGAAGCGGGAGTACGAAAGATACGCAGTATTTT | CSATRSGSTKDTQYF
few | TRBJ1-2 | TRBV5-1 | 12 | - | TGCGCCAGCACCTCCGAGAGGGGTGGCTACACCTTC | CASTSERGGYTF
- | TRBJ2-5 | TRBV29-1 | 14 | TRBD2 | TGCAGCGCCCAGGGACTAGCGGTTCAAGAGACCCAGTACTTC | CSAQGLAVQETQYF
- | TRBJ2-7 | TRBV6-1 | 17 | TRBD2 | TGTGCCAGCAGCCGGAATCTAGCGGGAGGGCCTGGGGACGAGCAGTACTTC | CASSRNLAGGPGDEQYF
few | TRBJ2-3 | TRBV6-1 | 15 | - | TGTGCCAGCAGTGTCAGGGACACCAACACAGATACGCAGTATTTT | CASSVRDTNTDTQYF
few | TRBJ1-5 | TRBV12-3/TRBV12-4 | 14 | - | TGTGCCAGCACCCCGTGGGGGGTCAATCAGCCCCAGCATTTT | CASTPWGVNQPQHF
few | TRBJ1-6 | TRBV9 | 14 | - | TGTGCCAGCAGCTTAGGGACTTATAATTCACCCCTCCACTTT | CASSLGTYNSPLHF
few | TRBJ2-1 | TRBV2 | 13 | - | TGTGCCAGCAGGGGCCCTGTAGAGGCCCAGCAGTTCTTC | CASRGPVEAQQFF
once | TRBJ1-4 | TRBV11-2 | 16 | TRBD1 | TGTGCCAGCAGCTCCCACCCGGACAGGGGTAATGAAAAACTGTTTTTT | CASSSHPDRGNEKLFF
few | TRBJ2-5 | TRBV29-1 | 13 | - | TGCAGCGTTGAAGATCTACCGGAAGAGACCCAGTACTTC | CSVEDLPEETQYF
- | TRBJ2-7 | TRBV5-5 | 15 | - | TGTGCCAGCAGCTTTCCCCTCGACTCGGGGAACGAGCAGTACTTC | CASSFPLDSGNEQYF
few | TRBJ2-5 | TRBV28 | 16 | - | TGTGCCAGCAGACAATGGGAAGGCAGGGCGATCGAGACCCAGTACTTC | CASRQWEGRAIETQYF
- | TRBJ1-2 | TRBV20-1 | 12 | - | TGCAGTGCGGACAGCCCTAACTATGGCTACACCTTC | CSADSPNYGYTF